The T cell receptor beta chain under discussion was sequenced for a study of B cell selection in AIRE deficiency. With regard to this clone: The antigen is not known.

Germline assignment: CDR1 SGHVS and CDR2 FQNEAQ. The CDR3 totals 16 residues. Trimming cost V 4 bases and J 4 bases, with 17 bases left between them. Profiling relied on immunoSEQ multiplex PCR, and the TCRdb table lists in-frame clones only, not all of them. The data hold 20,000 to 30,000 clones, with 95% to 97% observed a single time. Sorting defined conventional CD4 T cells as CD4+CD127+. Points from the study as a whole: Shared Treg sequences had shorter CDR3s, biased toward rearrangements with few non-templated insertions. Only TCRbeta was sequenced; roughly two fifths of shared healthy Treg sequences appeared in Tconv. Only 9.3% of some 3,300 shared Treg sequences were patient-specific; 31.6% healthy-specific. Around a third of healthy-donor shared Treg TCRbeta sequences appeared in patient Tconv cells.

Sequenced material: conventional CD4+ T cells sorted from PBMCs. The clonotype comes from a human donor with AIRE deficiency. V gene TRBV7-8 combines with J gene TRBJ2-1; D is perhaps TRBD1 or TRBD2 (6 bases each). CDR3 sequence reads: CASSSPRGGTYNEQFF. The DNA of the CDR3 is TGTGCCAGCAGCTCCCCCCGAGGGGGGACGTACAATGAGCAGTTCTTC.